The 2 T cell receptor beta chains presented below share a single source sample, sequenced in a study of control samples from healthy donors and cancer patients (dated by TCRdb to between 2020 and 2021). Libraries came from the immunoSEQ multiplex PCR assay. TCRdb took over this immuneACCESS table, retaining in-frame rearrangements with V and J assigned. Such tables are incomplete; in checked studies, under half of the missing clones stem from an unresolved V gene, and the remainder is unexplained. The sample table shows approximately 30,000 clones, and approximately 90% are seen once. Jointly, the top ten make up 1.5% to 2% of the sample. Sequenced input: PBMCs. These TCRs come from a woman aged 35 to 49 with lung cancer.

V usage is TRBV2 and J usage is TRBJ1-3; 8 nucleotides align to TRBD1. This CDR3 has 18 residues. Trimming cost V 3 bases and J 2 bases; bases outside gene matches: 12. Germline CDR1 is SNHLY and CDR2 is FYNNEI. CDR3 DNA sequence: TGTGCCAGCAGTGAGGCAGGGGGCAAAAGCTCCCCTGGAAACACCATATATTTT. Translated: CASSEAGGKSSPGNTIYF.

This sequence joins TRBV30 and TRBJ1-6; 9 positions agree with TRBD1. The junction had 7 bases not matched to a gene; V was cut back by 4 bases and J by 6 bases. Germline values: CDR1 GTSNPN, CDR2 SVGIG (reference sequence). The CDR3 is 15 residues long. The CDR3 loop is CAWNTGGAGNSPLHF. CDR3 in DNA: TGTGCCTGGAATACAGGGGGCGCGGGTAATTCACCCCTCCACTTT.